This TCR beta chain was recorded in a study of blood T cells in healthy people across ages. A sample-barcoded 5' primer and a J-beta primer mix were used in a second PCR of roughly 6 to 11 cycles. Via MiXCR, TCRdb re-called the 5' RACE reads, giving one row per CDR3 protein. Of over 1,300,000 distinct CDR3 sequences listed, 59% were seen once; the top ten hold 6.5% to 8%. The ends were cut back, 2 bases at V and 7 bases at J, with 8 bases in the middle. This CDR3 is 12 amino acids long. Germline assignment: CDR1 SEHNR and CDR2 FQNEAQ (reference sequence). The sequencing sample was made of blood. The chain is built from TRBV7-9 and TRBJ1-2; D call uncertain. This receptor was identified in a young man in good health. In DNA, the CDR3 is TGTGCCAGCAGCTTACCGCACACTGGCTACACCTTC. Translated: CASSLPHTGYTF.